This T cell receptor beta chain was sequenced in a study of beta chain features in type 1 diabetes. Overall study results and limits: Fewer insertions but more deletions were seen at VDJ junctions in type 1 diabetes patients. In these data, an HLA type influence on TCRB rearrangement remained unresolved.

Sequenced material consisted of expressed TCRB transcripts (all of the isolated RNA was reverse transcribed). Profiled with immunoSEQ multiplex PCR; TCRdb holds only in-frame clones, not every one. The sample holds roughly 610,000 clones, roughly 16% seen once. For this clone: What it binds is not known.

The CDR3 spans 13 residues. Germline assignment: CDR1 SGHVS and CDR2 FQNEAQ. V lost 5 bases to trimming and J lost 8 bases, with 13 bases between them. The chain carries TRBV7-8 and TRBJ2-1; the D gene is possibly TRBD1 (5 bases). The sequence came from a man between 18 and 29 years old in good health. The specimen was naive CD4+ T cells from blood. CDR3 in DNA: TGTGCCAGCAGCCGCATCGACAGTTATGAGCAGTTCTTC. Translated, it gives CASSRIDSYEQFF.